The 15 T cell receptor beta chains below come from one sample, sequenced in a study of OX40 agonist ivuxolimab in advanced cancers. The repertoire was sequenced with immunoSEQ multiplex PCR; TCRdb's copy has only in-frame clones and lacks some. This sample yields approximately 130,000 clones, of which 93% are seen a single time; approximately 0.93% belongs to the top ten. The specimen was CD4+ or CD8+ T cells sorted from blood, collected in a trial of the OX40 agonist ivuxolimab. The receptor source for this set is an adult with an advanced solid tumor such as melanoma, head and neck, liver or kidney cancer.

The chain recombines TRBV5-4 with TRBJ1-3; D might be TRBD1 (6 bases). The V end was cut by 4 bases, the J end by 2 bases, with 22 bases between. Germline CDR1 is SGHNT and CDR2 is YYREEE (reference sequence). There are 18 residues in the CDR3. The CDR3 region has the DNA TGTGCCAGCAGCGCCAATACAGGGCTCTTTAACGCTGGAAACACCATATATTTT. Residues: CASSANTGLFNAGNTIYF.

This sequence joins TRBV7-8 and TRBJ1-2, with D possibly TRBD1 on 5 matching bases. Germline values: CDR1 SGHVS, CDR2 FQNEAQ. This CDR3 has 14 amino acids. V was clipped by 3 bases and J by 2 bases, with 10 bases between them. The CDR3 here is CASSLDGHNYGYTF. CDR3 coding DNA: TGTGCCAGCAGCTTGGACGGACACAACTATGGCTACACCTTC.

The chain employs TRBV7-8 and TRBJ2-7; 8 bases align to TRBD1. Germline lookup yields CDR1 SGHVS and CDR2 FQNEAQ. This CDR3 has 16 residues. The V and J ends lost 0 bases and 5 bases, in that order; junction bases with no gene match: 9. CDR3 loop: CASSLARGQGRNEQYF. The CDR3 region has the DNA TGTGCCAGCAGCTTAGCGCGCGGACAGGGTAGGAACGAGCAGTACTTC.

The V gene is TRBV5-1, the J gene TRBJ2-7, with unresolved D. The CDR3 totals 15 residues. V lost 4 bases and J 3 bases, leaving 17 bases between the germline ends. CDR1 is SGHRS and CDR2 is YFSETQ in the germline V gene. CDR3 region: CASSQDTGSGYEQYF. CDR3 DNA: TGCGCCAGCAGCCAAGACACCGGTTCGGGCTACGAGCAGTACTTC.

This chain links TRBV7-6 with TRBJ2-7, with 7 bases that match TRBD2. The CDR3 sequence is 12 residues long. Per the germline V gene, CDR1 is SGHVS and CDR2 is FNYEAQ. J was trimmed by 4 bases and V by 6 bases; bases with no gene match: 3. CDR3: CASSVGGYEQYF. CDR3 bases: TGTGCCAGCAGTGTCGGGGGGTACGAGCAGTACTTC.

The rearrangement joins TRBV6-5 to TRBJ2-7, with TRBD1 matching 7 bases. The ends lost 2 bases at V and 5 bases at J; junction bases unmatched: 6. This CDR3 is 14 amino acids long. Per germline, CDR1 MNHEY and CDR2 SVGAGI. In DNA, the CDR3 is TGTGCCAGCAGTTACGCGCAGGGGGTCCACGAGCAGTACTTC. Translating it yields CASSYAQGVHEQYF.

The rearrangement links TRBV4-2 to TRBJ1-4; 9 bases map to TRBD1. Germline V gives CDR1 LGHNA, CDR2 YNFKEQ. After removal of 4 bases from V and 0 bases from J, the junction contained 9 bases not matched to a gene. The CDR3 totals 18 residues. Here the CDR3 reads CASSPRTGAFSTNEKLFF. The CDR3 region has the DNA TGTGCCAGCAGCCCACGGACAGGGGCATTCTCAACTAATGAAAAACTGTTTTTT.

This clone was seen only once. The chain is built from TRBV4-3 and TRBJ1-5; D uncertain. The CDR3 sequence is 13 residues long. The germline gives CDR1 LGHNA, CDR2 YSLEER. Trimming took 0 bases from V and 6 from J, leaving 6 bases between them. The CDR3 loop is CASSQDGSQPQHF. DNA of the CDR3: TGCGCCAGCAGCCAAGATGGGTCTCAGCCCCAGCATTTT.

The chain carries TRBV6-5 and TRBJ1-2; D gene ambiguous. The CDR3 is 10 amino acids. V shed 6 bases and J shed 7 bases, with 6 bases lying between them. Per the germline V gene, CDR1 is MNHEY and CDR2 is SVGAGI. The CDR3: CASSYGGYTF. Here the CDR3 DNA reads TGTGCCAGCAGCTACGGTGGCTACACCTTC.

Regarding this clone: The germline gene is not matched at one end of the junction; a read error may be the cause. The chain employs TRBV5-8 and TRBJ2-7, with 15 nucleotides matching TRBD2. The CDR3 is made up of 17 amino acids. The germline CDR1 and CDR2 sequences are SGHTS and YDEGEE. CDR3 region: CASSRTLGLAGGYEQYF. For the CDR3, the DNA is TGCGCCAGCAGCCGTACGTTGGGACTAGCGGGAGGATACGAGCAGTACTTC.

This sequence joins TRBV6-1 and TRBJ2-7; TRBD1 matches 8 bases. V dropped 7 bases and J dropped 5; count of bases not matched to a gene: 13. This CDR3 region has 15 residues. Germline V lookup: CDR1 MNHNS, CDR2 SASEGT. CDR3 protein: CASKQQGVMINEQYF. The CDR3 DNA reads as TGTGCCAGCAAGCAACAGGGGGTTATGATCAACGAGCAGTACTTC.

CDR3 in amino acids: CAISESGTGNNQPQHF. The CDR3 region has the DNA TGTGCCATCAGTGAGTCCGGGACAGGGAACAATCAGCCCCAGCATTTT. The chain recombines TRBV10-3 with TRBJ1-5; 9 nucleotides line up with TRBD1. Germline trimming cut 0 bases from V and 3 bases from J; bases unmatched to any gene: 3. Germline V CDR1 and CDR2: ENHRY, SYGVKD. The CDR3 runs 16 residues.

This chain connects TRBV7-2 to TRBJ2-7, with D unresolved. This CDR3 contains 13 residues. The germline CDR1 and CDR2 sequences are SGHTA and FQGNSA. V gave up 3 bases and J gave up 4 bases, with 10 bases separating them. In DNA form, the CDR3 reads TGTGCCAGCAGCTTTGGCAAGACTTACGAGCAGTACTTC. Translating gives CASSFGKTYEQYF.

This clone was seen only once. The chain employs TRBV4-3 and TRBJ1-2; D is perhaps TRBD1 (5 bases). Trimming pared 0 bases from V and 2 bases from J, leaving 13 bases between. Germline CDR1 LGHNA, CDR2 YSLEER. The CDR3 extends over 16 amino acids. CDR3 residues: CASSQDLRQGNYGYTF. The CDR3 bases are TGCGCCAGCAGCCAAGATTTGCGGCAGGGCAACTATGGCTACACCTTC.

The chain employs TRBV19 and TRBJ2-5; TRBD1 is a possible D gene (6 bases). Germline loops: CDR1 LNHDA, CDR2 SQIVND (reference sequence). V was clipped by 5 bases and J by 5 bases, with 9 bases between them. The CDR3 extends over 12 amino acids. The CDR3 nucleotides are TGTGCCAGTAGTGGTCAGGGGGAGACCCAGTACTTC. Translation gives CASSGQGETQYF.